This paragraph covers one T cell receptor beta chain sequence. No antigen is known for it. This sample includes further DNA sequences coding for the same CDR3. Treatment indicated: oral pan-JAK inhibitor, 5-10 mg twice daily. The authors sorted CD4+ and CD8+ T cells from PBMCs. The data were obtained in a study of CD8+ T cells in alopecia areata. Across the whole study: Among treated patients, oral tofacitinib was administered at 5 to 10 mg twice daily.

Following extraction, RNA underwent reverse transcription to cDNA, which served as the sequencing template. Repertoires were generated with immunoSEQ multiplex PCR, while TCRdb's copy carries only in-frame clones and drops some. The sample has under 250,000 clones, about 50% seen once. Study conclusions and caveats: Having just one nonresponder leaves the connection between baseline CD8+ expansion and response unresolved. A large proportion of expanded lesional clones were detected persisting in scalp and blood during tofacitinib.

Here the sequenced sample was CD4+ T cells sorted from blood, taken at week 4, from a patient treated with tofacitinib. This TCR was recovered from a human donor with alopecia areata.

The CDR3 coding sequence is TGTGCCTGGAGCCTACAGGGGAACACTGAAGCTTTCTTT. It yields the protein CAWSLQGNTEAFF. V gene TRBV30 combines with J gene TRBJ1-1, with a weak D call TRBD1 (6 bases). This CDR3 has 13 residues. V dropped 3 bases and J dropped 1 base, with 9 bases sitting between them. CDR1 and CDR2 (germline): GTSNPN, SVGIG (reference sequence).